This T cell receptor beta chain emerged from a study of blood T cell repertoires in COVID-19. Overall study: Collection of acute and convalescent COVID-19 samples took place in the United States, Italy and Spain.

The table lists this clone with a count of one. TCRdb's copy holds only in-frame clones and misses some; the assay was immunoSEQ multiplex PCR. The data contain over 45,000 clones, 90% to 95% of them singletons. Between the trimmed V and J ends, which lost 5 bases and 8 bases, there was a span of 16 bases. The length of the CDR3 is 13 residues. In germline, CDR1 is SGHRS, CDR2 YFSETQ. The source is a human donor in a cohort sampled during active COVID-19. Material: peripheral blood. The chain employs TRBV5-1 and TRBJ1-2; no clear D gene. The DNA for the CDR3 is TGCGCCAGCAGTGAGAGATGGGAGTGGGGCTACACCTTC. Translation: CASSERWEWGYTF.